Below, 20 T cell receptor beta chains from the same sample are listed, as sequenced in a study of long-term antiretroviral therapy in people with HIV. The run of the v3.0 immunoSEQ assay was at survey level. Method: immunoSEQ multiplex PCR; TCRdb's copy keeps in-frame clones and lacks some. The table has some 25,000 clones, around 83% seen once. The sample in question was unsorted PBMCs, obtained 0.7 years before starting antiretroviral therapy. These receptors were obtained from a man aged 25-40 years with HIV.

The V and J genes are TRBV7-3 and TRBJ2-7, with a possible D match to TRBD2 (8 bases). The V end lost 3 bases, the J end lost 3 bases, and 24 bases lay between the germline ends. Germline CDR1 reads SGHTA; CDR2 reads FQGTGA. The CDR3 has 18 amino acids. CDR3 nucleotides: TGTGCCAGCAGCTTCCCAACGCGGGAGGCCAGGGGGTACTACGAGCAGTACTTC. Amino acid sequence: CASSFPTREARGYYEQYF.

This clone was seen a single time. The chain is built from TRBV2 and TRBJ1-2, with 10 bases aligning to TRBD1. The CDR3 runs to 12 residues. The V segment lost 10 bases and the J segment 4 bases; nucleotides outside the gene matches: 3. From germline, CDR1 is SNHLY and CDR2 FYNNEI. Written as DNA, the CDR3 is TGTGCCAAACGGGACAGGGGCTATGGCTACACCTTC. This sequence encodes CAKRDRGYGYTF.

CDR3 DNA: TGTGCCAGCAGCTTAAACGGTCAGCCCCAGCATTTT. This gives the protein CASSLNGQPQHF. The chain combines TRBV7-2 with TRBJ1-5; no clear D. Trimming cost V 2 bases and J 6 bases, with 5 bases left between them. The CDR3 extends over 12 amino acids. The germline CDR1 and CDR2 sequences are SGHTA and FQGNSA.

The gene calls are TRBV9 and TRBJ2-1, with TRBD2 matching over 8 bases. There are 15 residues in the CDR3. The trim removed 4 bases at V and 6 bases at J, leaving 9 bases unmatched. Per the germline V gene, CDR1 is SGDLS and CDR2 is YYNGEE. The CDR3 here is CASSRGGAGSNEQFF. In nucleotides, the CDR3 is TGTGCCAGCAGCCGGGGGGGGGCCGGATCCAATGAGCAGTTCTTC.

The V gene is TRBV15, the J gene TRBJ2-3; D call uncertain. The V gene lost 0 bases and the J gene lost 6 bases, with 10 bases spanning the gap. The CDR3 contains 14 residues. The germline CDR1 and CDR2 sequences are LNHNV and YYDKDF (reference sequence). In nucleotides, the CDR3 is TGTGCCACCAGCAGAGATGGGTATCGCGATACGCAGTATTTT. Its translation is CATSRDGYRDTQYF.

The chain combines TRBV19 with TRBJ1-1; 7 nucleotides agree with TRBD1. With V trimmed by 6 bases and J by 0 bases, 4 bases remained unmatched. This CDR3 comprises 14 residues. Per germline, CDR1 LNHDA and CDR2 SQIVND (reference sequence). In nucleotides, the CDR3 is TGTGCCAGTAGACAGGACAGGTTGAACACTGAAGCTTTCTTT. It codes for CASRQDRLNTEAFF.

The chain is built from TRBV28 and TRBJ2-5, with 12 positions matching TRBD2. Germline V lookup: CDR1 MDHEN, CDR2 SYDVKM. The length of the CDR3 is 17 residues. With V trimmed by 5 bases and J by 6 bases, 13 bases remained unmatched. The chain's CDR3 is CASSIPLAGGSGKTQYF. The DNA of the CDR3 is TGTGCCAGCAGTATACCGCTAGCGGGGGGGAGCGGTAAGACCCAGTACTTC. The variable domain in full, with the rest retrieved from reference TRBV28 and TRBJ2-5, is DVKVTQSSRYLVKRTGEKVFLECVQDMDHENMFWYRQDPGLGLRLIYFSYDVKMKEKGDIPEGYSVSREKKERFSLILESASTNQTSMYLCASSIPLAGGSGKTQYFGPGTRLLVL.

The rearrangement joins TRBV5-1 to TRBJ2-1, with a possible D match to TRBD2 (5 bases). Per the germline V gene, CDR1 is SGHRS and CDR2 is YFSETQ. Trimming removed 1 base at V and 6 bases at J, with 8 bases between. The CDR3 is 13 amino acids. The CDR3 sequence: CASSLFRGNEQFF. In DNA, the CDR3 is TGCGCCAGCAGCTTGTTTCGGGGCAATGAGCAGTTCTTC. Full variable domain (remainder filled in from reference TRBV5-1 and TRBJ2-1): KAGVTQTPRYLIKTRGQQVTLSCSPISGHRSVSWYQQTPGQGLQFLFEYFSETQRNKGNFPGRFSGRQFSNSRSEMNVSTLELGDSALYLCASSLFRGNEQFFGPGTRLTVL.

The V and J genes are TRBV2 and TRBJ2-3; 8 bases fit TRBD2. The junction had 13 bases not matched to a gene; V was cut back by 5 bases and J by 0 bases. Germline values: CDR1 SNHLY, CDR2 FYNNEI. The CDR3 spans 18 residues. DNA of the CDR3: TGTGCCAGCAGTTGGCCCTTAGCGGGGTCCACTAGCACAGATACGCAGTATTTT. Protein sequence: CASSWPLAGSTSTDTQYF. The variable domain in full, completed from reference TRBV2 and TRBJ2-3, reads EPEVTQTPSHQVTQMGQEVILRCVPISNHLYFYWYRQILGQKVEFLVSFYNNEISEKSEIFDDQFSVERPDGSNFTLKIRSTKLEDSAMYFCASSWPLAGSTSTDTQYFGPGTRLTVL.

V is TRBV6-5 and J is TRBJ1-2; TRBD1 might be the D (6 bases). There are 13 residues in the CDR3. Germline CDR1 and CDR2: MNHEY and SVGAGI. V shed 2 bases and J shed 7 bases, with 11 bases lying between them. Here the CDR3 DNA reads TGTGCCAGCAGTTACCTCGGGGGCTCTGGCTACACCTTC. This codes for CASSYLGGSGYTF.

CDR3 residues: CAWGVGPYNEQFF. The DNA for the CDR3 is TGTGCCTGGGGCGTGGGCCCCTACAATGAGCAGTTCTTC. The chain links TRBV30 to TRBJ2-1; the D is unclear. V was clipped by 5 bases and J by 2 bases, with 10 bases between them. This CDR3 is 13 amino acids long. Germline V gene data show CDR1 as GTSNPN and CDR2 as SVGIG (reference sequence).

The chain combines TRBV6-6 with TRBJ2-1; D may be TRBD1 (5 bases). CDR3 length: 14 residues. V was cut by 6 bases and J by 7 bases, with 16 bases left in between. Germline V gives CDR1 MNHNY, CDR2 SVGAGI (reference sequence). Here the CDR3 reads CASRLQGYGNEQFF. The CDR3 DNA sequence: TGTGCCAGCAGACTCCAGGGATACGGGAATGAGCAGTTCTTC.

The rearrangement joins TRBV5-1 to TRBJ2-3; 10 nucleotides match TRBD2. CDR1 and CDR2 (germline): SGHRS, YFSETQ. The trim removed 4 bases at V and 4 bases at J, leaving 6 bases unmatched. CDR3 size: 15 residues. DNA for the CDR3: TGCGCCAGCAGCGTAAGCGGGAGGGCCTCAGATACGCAGTATTTT. Protein product: CASSVSGRASDTQYF.

This chain joins TRBV19 and TRBJ2-2, with D unclear. The CDR3 covers 16 residues. The ends were cut back, 5 bases at V and 1 base at J, with 14 bases in the middle. CDR1 and CDR2 (germline): LNHDA, SQIVND (reference sequence). CDR3 in DNA: TGTGCCAGTAGTGGAGCTAGGGTCTTGAACACCGGGGAGCTGTTTTTT. This codes for CASSGARVLNTGELFF.

This chain connects TRBV30 to TRBJ1-6; tentatively, D is TRBD1 (6 bases). Germline assignment: CDR1 GTSNPN and CDR2 SVGIG (reference sequence). Trimming removed 3 bases from V and 0 bases from J, with 15 bases in between. CDR3 length equals 17 residues. The DNA of the CDR3 is TGTGCCTGGAGATCAGGGACACTGAGCTCCTATAATTCACCCCTCCACTTT. Its protein is CAWRSGTLSSYNSPLHF.

V gene TRBV27 combines with J gene TRBJ2-2; D unclear. Trimming pared 3 bases from V and 3 bases from J, leaving 8 bases between. There are 14 residues in the CDR3. Germline CDR1 and CDR2: MNHEY and SMNVEV (reference sequence). The chain's CDR3 is CASSFISHTGELFF. CDR3 DNA: TGTGCCAGCAGTTTTATTAGTCACACCGGGGAGCTGTTTTTT.

This CDR3 is CASSVGTSGHTDTQYF. CDR3 sequence (DNA): TGTGCCAGCAGCGTAGGGACTAGCGGCCACACAGATACGCAGTATTTT. V and J are TRBV7-9 and TRBJ2-3, with 11 bases aligning to TRBD2. Germline trimming cut 5 bases from V and 2 bases from J; bases unmatched to any gene: 6. In germline, CDR1 is SEHNR, CDR2 FQNEAQ (reference sequence). The CDR3 is 16 residues long.

V is TRBV27 and J is TRBJ1-6; D is perhaps TRBD1 (5 bases). CDR1 MNHEY and CDR2 SMNVEV come from the germline V gene (reference sequence). The CDR3 length is 15 residues. The ends were cut back, 2 bases at V and 7 bases at J, with 12 bases in the middle. The CDR3 sequence: CASSLVQGPNSPLHF. The CDR3 DNA is TGTGCCAGCAGTTTAGTGCAGGGACCGAATTCACCCCTCCACTTT.

The V gene is TRBV7-2, the J gene TRBJ1-6; TRBD1 aligns across 10 bases. Germline trimming cut 5 bases from V and 9 bases from J; bases unmatched to any gene: 10. The CDR3 spans 16 residues. CDR1 SGHTA and CDR2 FQGNSA come from the germline V gene. The CDR3 DNA sequence: TGTGCCAGCAGCCAGACAGGGGGCCTATCTCCTTCACCCCTCCACTTT. Its translation is CASSQTGGLSPSPLHF. The entire variable domain, with the rest obtained from reference TRBV7-2 and TRBJ1-6, is as follows: GAGVSQSPSNKVTEKGKDVELRCDPISGHTALYWYRQSLGQGLEFLIYFQGNSAPDKSGLPSDRFSAERTGGSVSTLTIQRTQQEDSAVYLCASSQTGGLSPSPLHFGNGTRLTVT.

The V gene is TRBV5-1, the J gene TRBJ1-1, with 8 bases that match TRBD1. With 1 base clipped from V and 0 bases from J, the junction kept 5 bases outside the gene matches. The CDR3 has 16 amino acids. The germline gives CDR1 SGHRS, CDR2 YFSETQ. The CDR3 DNA follows: TGCGCCAGCAGCTTGAGACAGGGGCGACTGAACACTGAAGCTTTCTTT. Translation: CASSLRQGRLNTEAFF.